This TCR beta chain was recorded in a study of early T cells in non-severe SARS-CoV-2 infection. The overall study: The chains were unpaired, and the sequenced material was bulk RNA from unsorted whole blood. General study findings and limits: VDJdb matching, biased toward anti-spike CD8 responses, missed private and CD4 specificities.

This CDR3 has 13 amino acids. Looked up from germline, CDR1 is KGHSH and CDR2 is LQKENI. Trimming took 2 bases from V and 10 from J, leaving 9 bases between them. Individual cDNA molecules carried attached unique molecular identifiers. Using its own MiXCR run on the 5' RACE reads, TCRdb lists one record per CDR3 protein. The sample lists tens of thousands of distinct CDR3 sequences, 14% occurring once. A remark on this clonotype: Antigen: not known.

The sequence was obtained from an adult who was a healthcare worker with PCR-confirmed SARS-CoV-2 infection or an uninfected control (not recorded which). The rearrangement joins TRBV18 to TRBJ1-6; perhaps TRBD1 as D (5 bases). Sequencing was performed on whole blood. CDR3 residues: CASSPGWDSPLHF. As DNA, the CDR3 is TGTGCCAGCTCACCAGGATGGGACTCACCCCTCCACTTT. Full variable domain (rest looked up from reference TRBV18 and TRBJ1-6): NAGVMQNPRHLVRRRGQEARLRCSPMKGHSHVYWYRQLPEEGLKFMVYLQKENIIDESGMPKERFSAEFPKEGPSILRIQQVVRGDSAAYFCASSPGWDSPLHFGNGTRLTVT.